This TCR beta chain was recorded in a study of early T cells in non-severe SARS-CoV-2 infection. V lost 3 bases and J lost 2; bases outside the gene matches: 7. The CDR3 loop spans 15 amino acids. CDR1 DFQATT and CDR2 SNEGSKA come from the germline V gene (reference sequence). This clonotype came up a few times. In TCRdb, the 5' RACE reads were re-called with MiXCR into one record per CDR3 protein. The sample has roughly 72,000 distinct CDR3 sequences, 12% seen once. The clonotype comes from an adult who was a healthcare worker with PCR-confirmed SARS-CoV-2 infection or an uninfected control (not recorded which). The gene calls are TRBV20-1 and TRBJ2-3; 8 bases are shared with TRBD2. This specimen was whole blood, taken at baseline. This CDR3 reads CSARVGSGDTDTQYF. The CDR3 DNA reads as TGCAGTGCTAGGGTTGGTAGCGGGGACACAGATACGCAGTATTTT.